Sequencing of this T cell receptor beta chain was carried out in a study of blood T cells in healthy people across ages. Donors were systemically healthy Caucasian individuals from Russia aged 6 to 90 years. Regarding the study as a whole: Both higher diversity and more naive CD4+ cells marked long-lived donors when set against aged donors. Using unsorted PBMCs precluded a conclusive naive versus antigen-experienced comparison.

A sample-barcoded 5' primer and a J-beta primer mix were used in a second PCR of roughly 7 to 11 cycles. TCRdb used MiXCR to reprocess the 5' RACE reads, holding one entry per CDR3 protein. The sample records roughly 790,000 distinct CDR3 sequences, roughly 43% being singletons. The CDR3 is 12 amino acids. The germline V gene has CDR1 MNHEY and CDR2 SVGEGT. In the case of this clonotype: What it binds is not known.

The sample was blood. This sequence originates from a woman aged 60-75 years in good health. The V and J genes are TRBV6-2 or TRBV6-3 and TRBJ2-1; the D is unclear. The end of the DNA is better explained by TRBJ2-7, so the J call may be wrong. CDR3 region: CASSRIYNEQYF. CDR3 bases: TGTGCCAGCAGTCGTATCTACAATGAGCAGTACTTC.